The rows below give T cell receptor beta chains drawn from one sample of a study of beta chain features in type 1 diabetes. Repertoires were generated with immunoSEQ multiplex PCR, while TCRdb's copy carries only in-frame clones and drops some. This repertoire shows about 210,000 clones, around 9.9% found once; its top ten account for over 1%. The sequenced material came from central memory CD4+ T cells from blood. The source of these receptors is a man aged 18 to 29 in good health. Each CDR3 is given with its conserved first and last residue. Each record gives: clone size, V gene, D gene, J gene, CDR3 DNA, CDR3 protein. A D gene is named only where the DNA matches it firmly. For some rows the clone size is stated as once, few or many, or as a class when expanded; others skip it.

>few|TRBV5-4|TRBD1|TRBJ2-1
TGTGCCAGCAGCTTCTCGACAGGGGGCTACAATGAGCAGTTCTTC
CASSFSTGGYNEQFF
>many|TRBV7-3|TRBD2|TRBJ2-3
TGTGCCAGCAGCTTACTAGCGGGAATGACAGATACGCAGTATTTT
CASSLLAGMTDTQYF
>NA|TRBV19|TRBD2|TRBJ2-5
TGTGCCAGTAGTAAGACTAGCGGGGGCCAAGAGACCCAGTACTTC
CASSKTSGGQETQYF
>NA|TRBV5-1|TRBD2|TRBJ2-7
TGCGCCAGCAGCTTTGCGGGAGAGGGCTACGAGCAGTACTTC
CASSFAGEGYEQYF
>few|TRBV7-2|NA|TRBJ2-7
TGTGCCAGCAGCTCCGACACGTCCTCCTACGAGCAGTACTTC
CASSSDTSSYEQYF
>NA|TRBV27|TRBD1|TRBJ1-4
TGTGCCAGCAGCCGAAGGGGGACAGAGGATGAAAAACTGTTTTTT
CASSRRGTEDEKLFF
>many|TRBV5-6|NA|TRBJ2-1
TGTGCCAGCAGCCCCCTCCTCGACAATGAGCAGTTCTTC
CASSPLLDNEQFF
>few|TRBV6-5|NA|TRBJ1-1
TGTGCCAGCAGTAGCGGGTACACTGAAGCTTTCTTT
CASSSGYTEAFF
>NA|TRBV28|NA|TRBJ2-7
TGTGCCAGCAGTCCCCGACCGACCTACGAGCAGTACTTC
CASSPRPTYEQYF
>few|TRBV6-5|NA|TRBJ2-5
TGTGCCAGCAGCCGCCTGAAGGGTACAGAGACCCAGTACTTC
CASSRLKGTETQYF
>NA|TRBV29-1|TRBD1|TRBJ2-1
TGCAGCGGCAGACAGGGGGGAATCGATGAGCAGTTCTTC
CSGRQGGIDEQFF
>NA|TRBV28|TRBD1|TRBJ1-1
TGTGCCAGCAGTCCAGGGGGGGATTTCACTGAAGCTTTCTTT
CASSPGGDFTEAFF
>few|TRBV11-2|TRBD1|TRBJ2-3
TGTGCCAGCAGCTGGGACAGGTGGGAGGTTGCCACAGATACGCAGTATTTT
CASSWDRWEVATDTQYF
>NA|TRBV29-1|NA|TRBJ2-4
TGCAGCGTTGTGATGCCGACAATAGCCAAAAACATTCAGTACTTC
CSVVMPTIAKNIQYF
>NA|TRBV15|NA|TRBJ2-2
TGTGCCACCAGCAGAGATCAGGGGACCGGGGAGCTGTTTTTT
CATSRDQGTGELFF
>few|TRBV9|TRBD2|TRBJ2-1
TGTGCCAGCAGCGTAGGCCCCAGCGGGAGGACCTACAATGAGCAGTTCTTC
CASSVGPSGRTYNEQFF
>NA|TRBV9|NA|TRBJ2-5
TGTGCCAGCAGCCCTCCGTCGATGCGAGAGACCCAGTACTTC
CASSPPSMRETQYF
>NA|TRBV29-1|TRBD1|TRBJ1-1
TGCAGCGTTCCTGAAGGACAGGCTATTGGGTTCTTT
CSVPEGQAIGFF
>NA|TRBV25-1|NA|TRBJ2-5
TGTGCCAGCAGTGAACCCCTTGACAGTAAAGAGACCCAGTACTTC
CASSEPLDSKETQYF
>once|TRBV6-1|NA|TRBJ1-5
TGTGCCAGCAGTGAGAGGACAGTCTATAGCAATCAGCCCCAGCATTTT
CASSERTVYSNQPQHF
>few|TRBV5-6|TRBD1|TRBJ1-1
TGTGCCAGCAGCTTACTTGGGACAGAAGGCACTGAAGCTTTCTTT
CASSLLGTEGTEAFF
>few|TRBV6-5|TRBD1|TRBJ2-3
TGTGCCAGCAGGATAGGGACAGGCCTAACAGATACGCAGTATTTT
CASRIGTGLTDTQYF
>NA|TRBV7-2|NA|TRBJ2-4
TGTGCCAGCAGCTTAGTGCAGAGGGACATTCAGTACTTC
CASSLVQRDIQYF
>many|TRBV27|NA|TRBJ2-1
TGTGCCAGCAGCCGGGACTTCGGGAATGAGCAGTTCTTC
CASSRDFGNEQFF
>NA|TRBV29-1|NA|TRBJ2-7
TGCAGCGTTGAAGGTAGAGAAGGAATCTCCTACGAGCAGTACTTC
CSVEGREGISYEQYF
>many|TRBV30|NA|TRBJ2-3
TGTGCCTGGAGCCCCTGGGAGCGGGGCACAGATACGCAGTATTTT
CAWSPWERGTDTQYF
>few|TRBV29-1|NA|TRBJ2-3
TGCAGCGTTGAAGATTTGCGGCTTAATACGCAGTATTTT
CSVEDLRLNTQYF
>many|TRBV2|NA|TRBJ2-3
TGTGCCAGCAGTGAAAATGGACTGCACACAGATACGCAGTATTTT
CASSENGLHTDTQYF
>NA|TRBV7-2|NA|TRBJ2-7
TGTGCCAGCAGCTTAGAGTCCGGGACGGCCTACGAGCAGTACTTC
CASSLESGTAYEQYF
>NA|TRBV19|NA|TRBJ2-1
TGTGCCAGGAGGGGGGACGCGGCCAATGAGCAGTTCTTC
CARRGDAANEQFF
>few|TRBV28|NA|TRBJ1-5
TGTGCCAGCTCCATGCGAGGGAGCAATCAGCCCCAGCATTTT
CASSMRGSNQPQHF
>NA|TRBV27|TRBD1|TRBJ2-1
TGTGCCAGCAGTCCCGGGACAGGGGGCAACTCGATGAATGAGCAGTTCTTC
CASSPGTGGNSMNEQFF
>NA|TRBV19|TRBD2|TRBJ2-4
TGTGCCAGTACTGAGCGGGAGTACACGAGTCAGTACTTC
CASTEREYTSQYF
>NA|TRBV29-1|TRBD1|TRBJ1-1
TGCGGTAGTCTGCAGGGGGCTAGGACTGAAGCTTTCTTT
CGSLQGARTEAFF
>many|TRBV14|NA|TRBJ2-3
TGTGCCAGCAGCCAAGTGAGAGGACTATCTGTGTCAGATACGCAGTATTTT
CASSQVRGLSVSDTQYF
>few|TRBV5-1|NA|TRBJ1-2
TGCGCCAGCAGCGTAGGGACACGGACTACCTATGGCTACACCTTC
CASSVGTRTTYGYTF
>NA|TRBV7-2|NA|TRBJ2-4
TGTGCCAGCAGCTTAGCCAGCGATCGGTATCAAAACATTCAGTACTTC
CASSLASDRYQNIQYF
>NA|TRBV7-2|NA|TRBJ2-7
TGTGCCAGCAGCTTAGAGGTTGGGCTCAGGAAGTACTTC
CASSLEVGLRKYF
>few|TRBV19|TRBD2|TRBJ2-1
TGTGCCAGTAGTTTAAGGACTAGCGGGAAGTACAATGAGCAGTTCTTC
CASSLRTSGKYNEQFF
>few|TRBV2|TRBD2|TRBJ2-5
TGTGCCAGCACCCCCTCGGGGAGCGGGAGTGGAGAGACCCAGTACTTC
CASTPSGSGSGETQYF
>few|TRBV5-1|NA|TRBJ2-2
TGCGCCAGCAGCTTACGGGTCGAGGGCACCGGGGAGCTGTTTTTT
CASSLRVEGTGELFF
>few|TRBV27|TRBD1|TRBJ1-5
TGTGCCAGCAGTTTAGAGGGGACAGCTAATCAGCCCCAGCATTTT
CASSLEGTANQPQHF
>few|TRBV30|TRBD2|TRBJ2-7
TGTGCCTGGAGTGTAGGGACTAGCGGGAGGTACGAGCAGTACTTC
CAWSVGTSGRYEQYF